This section outlines one T cell receptor (beta chain) sequence together with its context. The germline V and J ends were trimmed by 4 bases and 7 bases, with 16 bases remaining between them. The CDR3 is 15 amino acids. Germline CDR1 is LNHNV and CDR2 is YYDKDF (reference sequence). MiXCR, run by TCRdb on the RT-PCR reads, gives a single entry per CDR3 protein. Among hundreds of thousands of distinct CDR3 sequences, approximately 18% were seen once, and the ten largest hold 9.5% to 13%. The sample comes from a study of response to subunit inactivated influenza vaccine. The V and J genes are TRBV15 and TRBJ1-4; tentatively, D is TRBD1 (6 bases). The source is a man in his fifties who received an inactivated influenza vaccine. Sequenced here: PBMCs from blood, sampled around 5 days after vaccination. In DNA form, the CDR3 reads TGTGCCACCAGCAACGTACAGGGATTCAGTGAAAAACTGTTTTTT. Encoded protein: CATSNVQGFSEKLFF.